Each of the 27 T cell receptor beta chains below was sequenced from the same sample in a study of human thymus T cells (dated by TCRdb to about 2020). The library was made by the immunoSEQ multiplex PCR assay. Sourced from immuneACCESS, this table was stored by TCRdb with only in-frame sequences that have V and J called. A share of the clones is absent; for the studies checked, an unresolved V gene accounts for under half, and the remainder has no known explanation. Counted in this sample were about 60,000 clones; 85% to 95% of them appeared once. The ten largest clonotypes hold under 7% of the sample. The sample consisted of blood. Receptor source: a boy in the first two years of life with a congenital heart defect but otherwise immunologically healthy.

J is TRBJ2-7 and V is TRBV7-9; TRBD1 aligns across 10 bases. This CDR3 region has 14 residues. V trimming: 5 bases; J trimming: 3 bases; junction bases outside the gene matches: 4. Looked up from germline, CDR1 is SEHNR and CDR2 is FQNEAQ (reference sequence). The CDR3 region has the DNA TGTGCCAGCAGCCGGGACAGGGGTCTCTACGAGCAGTACTTC. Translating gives CASSRDRGLYEQYF.

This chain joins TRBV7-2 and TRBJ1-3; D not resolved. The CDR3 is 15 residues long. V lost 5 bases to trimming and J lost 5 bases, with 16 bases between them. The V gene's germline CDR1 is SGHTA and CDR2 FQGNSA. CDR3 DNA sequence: TGTGCCAGCAGCCCTCAACTCTTAGACAGAAACACCATATATTTT. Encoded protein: CASSPQLLDRNTIYF.

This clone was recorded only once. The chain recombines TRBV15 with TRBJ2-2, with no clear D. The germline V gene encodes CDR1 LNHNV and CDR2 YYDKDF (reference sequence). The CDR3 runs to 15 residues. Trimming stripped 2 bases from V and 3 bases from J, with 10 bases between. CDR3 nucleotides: TGTGCCACCAGCAGATCGGCCCGCTACACCGGGGAGCTGTTTTTT. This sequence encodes CATSRSARYTGELFF.

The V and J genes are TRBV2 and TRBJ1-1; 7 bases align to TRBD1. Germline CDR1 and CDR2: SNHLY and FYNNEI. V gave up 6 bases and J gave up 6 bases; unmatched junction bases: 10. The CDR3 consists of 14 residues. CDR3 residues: CASRATGFDPEAFF. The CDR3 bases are TGTGCCAGCAGGGCGACAGGGTTCGATCCTGAAGCTTTCTTT. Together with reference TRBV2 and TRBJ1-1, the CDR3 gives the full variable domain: EPEVTQTPSHQVTQMGQEVILRCVPISNHLYFYWYRQILGQKVEFLVSFYNNEISEKSEIFDDQFSVERPDGSNFTLKIRSTKLEDSAMYFCASRATGFDPEAFFGQGTRLTVV.

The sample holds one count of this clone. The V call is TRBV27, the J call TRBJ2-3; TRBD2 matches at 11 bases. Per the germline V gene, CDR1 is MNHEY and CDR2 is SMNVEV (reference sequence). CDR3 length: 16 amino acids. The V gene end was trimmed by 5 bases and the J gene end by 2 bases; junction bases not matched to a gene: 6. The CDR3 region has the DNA TGTGCCAGCAGTCTACTAGCGGGGGCCTCCACAGATACGCAGTATTTT. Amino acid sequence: CASSLLAGASTDTQYF.

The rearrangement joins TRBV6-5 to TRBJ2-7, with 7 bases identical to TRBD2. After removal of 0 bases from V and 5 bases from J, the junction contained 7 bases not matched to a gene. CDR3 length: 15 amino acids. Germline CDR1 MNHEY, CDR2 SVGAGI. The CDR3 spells CASSYSGLRGDEQYF. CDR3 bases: TGTGCCAGCAGTTACTCGGGACTAAGAGGGGACGAGCAGTACTTC.

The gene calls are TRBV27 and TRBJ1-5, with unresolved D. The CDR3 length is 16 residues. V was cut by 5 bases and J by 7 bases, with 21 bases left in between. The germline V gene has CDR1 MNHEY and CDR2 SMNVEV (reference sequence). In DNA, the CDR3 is TGTGCCAGCAGTCCTTACCTTAGGGAGAAGGGCCAGCCCCAGCATTTT. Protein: CASSPYLREKGQPQHF.

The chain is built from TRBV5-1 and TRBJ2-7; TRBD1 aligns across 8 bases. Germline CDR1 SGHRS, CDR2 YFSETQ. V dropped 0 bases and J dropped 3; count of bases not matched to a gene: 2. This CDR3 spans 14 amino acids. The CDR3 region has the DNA TGCGCCAGCAGCTTGGGAGGACAGGGCTACGAGCAGTACTTC. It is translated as CASSLGGQGYEQYF. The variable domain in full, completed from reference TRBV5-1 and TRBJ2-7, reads KAGVTQTPRYLIKTRGQQVTLSCSPISGHRSVSWYQQTPGQGLQFLFEYFSETQRNKGNFPGRFSGRQFSNSRSEMNVSTLELGDSALYLCASSLGGQGYEQYFGPGTRLTVT.

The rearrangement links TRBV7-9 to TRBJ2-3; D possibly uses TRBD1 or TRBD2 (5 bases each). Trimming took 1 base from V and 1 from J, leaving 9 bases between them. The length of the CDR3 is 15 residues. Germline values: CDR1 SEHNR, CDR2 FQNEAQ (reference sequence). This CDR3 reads CASSLGGTGTDTQYF. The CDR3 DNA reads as TGTGCCAGCAGCTTAGGGGGGACGGGCACAGATACGCAGTATTTT.

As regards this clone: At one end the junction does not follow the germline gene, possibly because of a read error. CDR3 loop: CASSLDNNQPQHF. Here the CDR3 DNA reads TGTGCCAGCAGTTTAGACAACAATCAGCCCCAGCATTTT. The genes are TRBV7-9 and TRBJ1-5, with unresolved D. Germline V gene sequence: CDR1 SEHNR, CDR2 FQNEAQ (reference sequence). This CDR3 has 13 residues.

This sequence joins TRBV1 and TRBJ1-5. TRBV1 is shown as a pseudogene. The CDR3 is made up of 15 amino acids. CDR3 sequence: CTSSQDTRVDQPQHF. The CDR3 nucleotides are TGCACCAGCAGCCAAGATACGAGGGTAGATCAGCCCCAGCATTTT.

The CDR3 coding sequence is TGTGCCAGCAGCAAAGGGAACAAGTCTCCCGGGGAGCTGTTTTTT. The encoded protein is CASSKGNKSPGELFF. The chain links TRBV21-1 to TRBJ2-2. TRBV21-1 is labeled a pseudogene. The CDR3 runs to 15 residues.

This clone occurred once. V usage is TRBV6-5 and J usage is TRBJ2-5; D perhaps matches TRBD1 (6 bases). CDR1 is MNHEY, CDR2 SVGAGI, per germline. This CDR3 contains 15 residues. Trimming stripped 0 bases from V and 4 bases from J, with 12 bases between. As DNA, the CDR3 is TGTGCCAGCAGTTACTCGAGCAGGGGTGGAGAGACCCAGTACTTC. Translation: CASSYSSRGGETQYF.

CDR3 protein: CASSEVGLAGTDTQYF. DNA for the CDR3: TGTGCCAGCAGTGAAGTGGGTCTAGCGGGCACAGATACGCAGTATTTT. The chain links TRBV6-1 to TRBJ2-3, with 7 bases aligning to TRBD2. This CDR3 region has 16 residues. Germline lookup yields CDR1 MNHNS and CDR2 SASEGT. With V trimmed by 1 base and J by 1 base, 5 bases remained unmatched.

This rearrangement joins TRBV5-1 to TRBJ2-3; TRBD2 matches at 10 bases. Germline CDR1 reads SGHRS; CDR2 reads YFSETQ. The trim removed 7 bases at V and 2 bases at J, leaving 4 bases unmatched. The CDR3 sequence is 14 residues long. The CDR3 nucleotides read TGCGCCAGCGTAGCGGGGGGACCCACAGATACGCAGTATTTT. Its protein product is CASVAGGPTDTQYF.

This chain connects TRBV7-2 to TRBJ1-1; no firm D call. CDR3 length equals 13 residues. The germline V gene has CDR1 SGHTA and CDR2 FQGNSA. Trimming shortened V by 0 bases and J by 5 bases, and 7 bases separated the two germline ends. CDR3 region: CASSLAGLTEAFF. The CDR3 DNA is TGTGCCAGCAGCTTAGCAGGTTTAACTGAAGCTTTCTTT.

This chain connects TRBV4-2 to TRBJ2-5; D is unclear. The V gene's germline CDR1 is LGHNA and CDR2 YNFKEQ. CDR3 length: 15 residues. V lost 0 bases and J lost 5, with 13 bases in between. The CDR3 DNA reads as TGTGCCAGCAGCCAAGAATGGACCTCCGGGGAGACCCAGTACTTC. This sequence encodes CASSQEWTSGETQYF.

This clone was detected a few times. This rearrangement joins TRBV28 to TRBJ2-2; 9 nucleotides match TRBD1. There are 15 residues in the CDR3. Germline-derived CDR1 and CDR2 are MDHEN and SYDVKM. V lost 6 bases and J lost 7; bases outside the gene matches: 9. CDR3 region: CASSRRMTGGGELFF. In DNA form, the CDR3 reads TGTGCCAGCAGCCGACGGATGACAGGGGGCGGGGAGCTGTTTTTT. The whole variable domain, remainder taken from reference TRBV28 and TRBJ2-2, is DVKVTQSSRYLVKRTGEKVFLECVQDMDHENMFWYRQDPGLGLRLIYFSYDVKMKEKGDIPEGYSVSREKKERFSLILESASTNQTSMYLCASSRRMTGGGELFFGEGSRLTVL.

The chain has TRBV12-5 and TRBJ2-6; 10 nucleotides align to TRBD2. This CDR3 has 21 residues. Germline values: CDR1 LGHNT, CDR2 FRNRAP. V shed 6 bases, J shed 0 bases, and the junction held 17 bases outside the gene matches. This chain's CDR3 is CASGPTPTTAGGPSGANVLTF. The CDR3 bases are TGTGCTAGTGGCCCCACCCCGACTACAGCGGGGGGGCCCTCTGGGGCCAACGTCCTGACTTTC.

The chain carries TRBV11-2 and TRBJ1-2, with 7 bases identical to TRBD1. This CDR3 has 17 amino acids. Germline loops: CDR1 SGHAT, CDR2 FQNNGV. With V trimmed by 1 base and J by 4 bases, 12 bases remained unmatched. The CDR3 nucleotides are TGTGCCAGCAGCTTAGCCCGATTTCCGGGACAGACCTATGGCTACACCTTC. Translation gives CASSLARFPGQTYGYTF.

CDR3 nucleotide sequence: TGTGCCAGCAGCTCCCCCGGGGGACAGGAGCGCAAATCCTACGAGCAGTACTTC. Translating it yields CASSSPGGQERKSYEQYF. V is TRBV7-9 and J is TRBJ2-7; 8 nucleotides align to TRBD1. Per germline, CDR1 SEHNR and CDR2 FQNEAQ (reference sequence). V lost 4 bases and J lost 1; bases outside the gene matches: 15. The CDR3 consists of 18 residues.

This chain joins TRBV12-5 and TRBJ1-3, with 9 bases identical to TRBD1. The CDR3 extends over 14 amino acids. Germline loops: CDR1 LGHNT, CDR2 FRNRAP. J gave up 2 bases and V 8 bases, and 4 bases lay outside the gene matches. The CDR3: CASRGQGAGNTIYF. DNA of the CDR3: TGTGCTAGTCGGGGACAGGGCGCTGGAAACACCATATATTTT.

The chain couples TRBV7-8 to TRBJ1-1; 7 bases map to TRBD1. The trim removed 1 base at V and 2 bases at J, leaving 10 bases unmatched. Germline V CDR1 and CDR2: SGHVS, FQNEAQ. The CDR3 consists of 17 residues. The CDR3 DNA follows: TGTGCCAGCAGCTTAGGGCCAGGGGGTTACATCAACACTGAAGCTTTCTTT. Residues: CASSLGPGGYINTEAFF.

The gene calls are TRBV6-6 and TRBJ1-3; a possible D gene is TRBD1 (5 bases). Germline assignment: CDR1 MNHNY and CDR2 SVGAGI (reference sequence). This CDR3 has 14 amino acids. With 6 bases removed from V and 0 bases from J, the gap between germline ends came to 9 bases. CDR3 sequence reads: CASRPDSSGNTIYF. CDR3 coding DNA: TGTGCCAGCAGACCCGACAGCTCTGGAAACACCATATATTTT.

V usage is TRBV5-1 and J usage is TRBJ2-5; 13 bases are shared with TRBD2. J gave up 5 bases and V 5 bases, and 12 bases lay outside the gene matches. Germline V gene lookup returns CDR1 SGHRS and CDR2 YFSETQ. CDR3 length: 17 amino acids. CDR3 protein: CASSLWTSGSYGETQYF. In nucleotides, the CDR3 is TGCGCCAGCAGTTTGTGGACTAGCGGGAGTTATGGGGAGACCCAGTACTTC.

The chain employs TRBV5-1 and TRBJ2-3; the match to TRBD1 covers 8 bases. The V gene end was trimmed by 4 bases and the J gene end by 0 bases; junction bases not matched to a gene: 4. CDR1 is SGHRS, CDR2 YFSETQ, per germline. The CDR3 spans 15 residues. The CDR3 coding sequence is TGCGCCAGCAGCCGGGGACAGGTCAGCACAGATACGCAGTATTTT. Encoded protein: CASSRGQVSTDTQYF.

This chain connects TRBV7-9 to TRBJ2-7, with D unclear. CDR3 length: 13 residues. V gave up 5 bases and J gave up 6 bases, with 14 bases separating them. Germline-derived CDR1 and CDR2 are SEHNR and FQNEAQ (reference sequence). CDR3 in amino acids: CASSRKGTGEQYF. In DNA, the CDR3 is TGTGCCAGCAGCCGGAAGGGTACTGGCGAGCAGTACTTC. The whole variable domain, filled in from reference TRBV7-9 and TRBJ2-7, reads DTGVSQNPRHKITKRGQNVTFRCDPISEHNRLYWYRQTLGQGPEFLTYFQNEAQLEKSRLLSDRFSAERPKGSFSTLEIQRTEQGDSAMYLCASSRKGTGEQYFGPGTRLTVT.